This record looks at one T cell receptor beta chain sequence and its context. This sample stems from a study of T cells after somatic rescue of genetic block. V gave up 5 bases and J gave up 7 bases, with 18 bases separating them. CDR3 length: 15 residues. Germline-derived CDR1 and CDR2 are SGHTA and FQGTGA. The protocol was immunoSEQ multiplex PCR, while the TCRdb copy is restricted to in-frame clones and leaves out a portion. The sample records 13,000 to 15,000 clones, approximately 70% being singletons. The origin of this receptor is a boy aged 5-17 years. The chain uses TRBV7-3 and TRBJ2-4; D perhaps matches TRBD1 (5 bases). Sequenced sample: peripheral blood mononuclear cells (PBMCs). DNA for the CDR3: TGTGCCAGCAGCCAGGGATCCCCGCCCGACAACATTCAGTACTTC. Residues: CASSQGSPPDNIQYF.